This is a list of T cell receptor beta chains from one sample in a study of cytomegalovirus exposure and HLA in healthy donors. Data came from immunoSEQ multiplex PCR; TCRdb stores just in-frame clones and leaves some out. The table shows 110,000 to 150,000 clones, with around three quarters occurring only once. Sequenced: PBMCs. These receptors were obtained from a woman aged 60-70 years in good health and CMV-seropositive. The CDR3 runs from the conserved cysteine through the conserved F or W. A D gene is named only where the DNA matches it firmly. Not every row has a clone size; where given, it reads once, few, many or a size class.

length,J,D,size,V,CDR3,DNA
14,TRBJ2-1,TRBD1,-,TRBV5-1,CASKLDRAYNEQFF,TGCGCCAGCAAACTAGACAGGGCCTACAATGAGCAGTTCTTC
15,TRBJ2-1,TRBD2,-,TRBV5-4,CASSSASGSHNEQFF,TGTGCCAGCAGCTCGGCTAGCGGGAGCCACAATGAGCAGTTCTTC
11,TRBJ2-1,-,-,TRBV20-1,CSATNSNEQFF,TGCAGTGCTACCAATAGCAATGAGCAGTTCTTC
16,TRBJ2-7,TRBD2,-,TRBV11-3,CASSQTSGRAHYEQYF,TGTGCCAGCAGCCAAACTAGCGGGAGGGCCCATTACGAGCAGTACTTC
13,TRBJ2-5,-,-,TRBV5-5,CASSFYYQETQYF,TGTGCCAGCAGCTTTTATTACCAAGAGACCCAGTACTTC
13,TRBJ1-5,-,few,TRBV5-4,CASSYDRSQPQHF,TGTGCCAGCAGCTACGATCGTAGTCAGCCCCAGCATTTT
16,TRBJ1-3,-,-,TRBV2,CASSEYGGNSGNTIYF,TGTGCCAGCAGTGAATATGGGGGGAACTCTGGAAACACCATATATTTT
15,TRBJ1-2,TRBD1,-,TRBV28,CASLWGTGANYGYTF,TGTGCCAGCCTGTGGGGGACAGGGGCGAACTATGGCTACACCTTC
17,TRBJ2-3,TRBD1,-,TRBV7-6,CASSPGTGLTPGGTQYF,TGTGCCAGCAGCCCGGGGACAGGGTTAACCCCGGGGGGTACGCAGTATTTT
14,TRBJ2-1,-,-,TRBV2,CASSERGWYNEQFF,TGTGCCAGCAGTGAACGCGGGTGGTACAATGAGCAGTTCTTC
14,TRBJ1-4,-,-,TRBV28,CASSSGLYWEKLFF,TGTGCCAGCAGTTCGGGACTCTACTGGGAAAAACTGTTTTTT
12,TRBJ1-2,-,-,TRBV28,CASTNRVEGYTF,TGTGCCAGCACAAACAGGGTCGAGGGCTACACCTTC